Listed here are 23 T cell receptor beta chains from one sample, sequenced in a study of OX40 agonist ivuxolimab in advanced cancers. Assay: immunoSEQ multiplex PCR; the TCRdb copy retains only in-frame clones and omits some. This table has approximately 84,000 clones, roughly nine tenths appearing once. The input for sequencing was CD4+ or CD8+ T cells sorted from blood, taken in a trial of the OX40 agonist ivuxolimab. These receptors were collected from an adult with an advanced solid tumor such as melanoma, head and neck, liver or kidney cancer.

The chain links TRBV5-1 to TRBJ2-7, with D unresolved. This CDR3 spans 14 amino acids. Germline V lookup: CDR1 SGHRS, CDR2 YFSETQ. Deletions cut 2 bases from V and 3 bases from J, with 12 bases between. CDR3 sequence (DNA): TGCGCCAGCAGCTTAAGCACAGAAGGCTACGAGCAGTACTTC. Residues: CASSLSTEGYEQYF.

The CDR3 spells CASSLGRTSTDTQYF. CDR3 DNA: TGTGCCAGCAGCTTAGGTAGGACTAGCACAGATACGCAGTATTTT. The J gene is TRBJ2-3, the V gene TRBV11-2, with a tentative D call TRBD2 (5 bases). Germline V gives CDR1 SGHAT, CDR2 FQNNGV. The CDR3 covers 15 residues. V was clipped by 1 base and J by 0 bases, with 8 bases between them.

This chain uses TRBV15 with TRBJ1-5, with D possibly matching TRBD1 (5 bases). The CDR3 length is 13 residues. V lost 7 bases and J 5 bases, leaving 12 bases between the germline ends. Germline CDR1 is LNHNV and CDR2 is YYDKDF (reference sequence). The CDR3 protein is CATNLGDHQPQHF. CDR3 coding DNA: TGTGCCACCAATCTAGGGGACCATCAGCCCCAGCATTTT.

This chain joins TRBV5-1 and TRBJ2-1, with 10 bases that match TRBD1. CDR1 is SGHRS and CDR2 is YFSETQ in the germline V gene. The CDR3 spans 15 residues. The junction had 8 bases not matched to a gene; V was cut back by 7 bases and J by 4 bases. CDR3 sequence (DNA): TGCGCCAGCCAGTCCGGGACAGGGGAGTACAATGAGCAGTTCTTC. Translating gives CASQSGTGEYNEQFF.

The chain uses TRBV6-5 and TRBJ2-2, with D possibly matching TRBD1 (6 bases). The V end lost 8 bases, the J end lost 3 bases, and 16 bases lay between the germline ends. The CDR3 covers 15 residues. Per germline, CDR1 MNHEY and CDR2 SVGAGI. The DNA of the CDR3 is TGTGCCAGCGCCTGGGGACATTCGTACACCGGGGAGCTGTTTTTT. Translation gives CASAWGHSYTGELFF.

This chain joins TRBV11-1 and TRBJ2-1, with 8 bases matching TRBD2. CDR1 and CDR2 from the germline V gene are SGHAT and FQDESV (reference sequence). This CDR3 is built from 17 residues. J gave up 6 bases and V 0 bases, and 10 bases lay outside the gene matches. In DNA, the CDR3 is TGTGCCAGCAGCTTAGCGCGGGAGGCGCGAGCAGGCAATGAGCAGTTCTTC. This sequence encodes CASSLAREARAGNEQFF.

This clone has only a few counts. The V call is TRBV6-1, the J call TRBJ1-3; weak D call: TRBD1 (5 bases). The CDR3 spans 15 residues. V dropped 2 bases and J dropped 7 bases, with 15 bases sitting between them. CDR1 MNHNS and CDR2 SASEGT come from the germline V gene. The CDR3 DNA is TGTGCCAGCAGTGAACAGGGAATTGGCAGGAACACCATATATTTT. It encodes CASSEQGIGRNTIYF.

This rearrangement joins TRBV7-2 to TRBJ2-5; the D is unclear. The CDR3 is 11 residues long. Trimming pared 6 bases from V and 2 bases from J, leaving 4 bases between. Germline V CDR1 and CDR2: SGHTA, FQGNSA. CDR3 loop: CASRQQETQYF. The CDR3 DNA is TGTGCCAGCAGACAGCAAGAGACCCAGTACTTC.

The J gene is TRBJ2-2, the V gene TRBV6-5; no firm D call. This CDR3 has 14 residues. Per the germline V gene, CDR1 is MNHEY and CDR2 is SVGAGI. Trimming took off 8 bases at V and 4 bases at J, with 14 bases between the two ends. As DNA, the CDR3 is TGTGCCAGCCGAGGCCGATCTTTCACCGGGGAGCTGTTTTTT. Encoded protein: CASRGRSFTGELFF.

The chain uses TRBV4-1 and TRBJ1-2; 7 positions agree with TRBD1. Germline values: CDR1 MGHRA, CDR2 YSYEKL. The CDR3 totals 15 residues. The V and J ends lost 4 bases and 7 bases, in that order; junction bases with no gene match: 12. This CDR3 reads CASSPTTGDWVGYTF. Here the CDR3 DNA reads TGCGCCAGCAGCCCGACCACAGGGGATTGGGTTGGCTACACCTTC.

V usage is TRBV5-1 and J usage is TRBJ2-3; D unresolved. This CDR3 comprises 12 residues. Trimming removed 1 base at V and 4 bases at J, with 4 bases between. Germline CDR1 and CDR2: SGHRS and YFSETQ. CDR3 sequence reads: CASSLSADTQYF. The DNA for the CDR3 is TGCGCCAGCAGCTTGAGTGCAGATACGCAGTATTTT.

The rearrangement joins TRBV7-3 to TRBJ1-5, with D unclear. Looked up from germline, CDR1 is SGHTA and CDR2 is FQGTGA. There are 13 residues in the CDR3. Trimming removed 5 bases from V and 10 bases from J, with 15 bases in between. In nucleotides, the CDR3 is TGTGCCAGCAGCGAACGCAGGAGCGGACCCCAGCATTTT. Translation: CASSERRSGPQHF.

J is TRBJ1-6 and V is TRBV2; D gene uncertain. This CDR3 has 15 amino acids. Trimming left V 1 base short and J 3 bases short, with 7 bases between. Germline V lookup: CDR1 SNHLY, CDR2 FYNNEI. CDR3 in DNA: TGTGCCAGCAGTGAAGGTCTGGGCTATAATTCACCCCTCCACTTT. Its translation: CASSEGLGYNSPLHF.

Sample share makes this clone medium-sized. This rearrangement joins TRBV19 to TRBJ1-1; no clear D gene. Looked up from germline, CDR1 is LNHDA and CDR2 is SQIVND (reference sequence). V lost 4 bases, J lost 6 bases, and 9 bases lay in between. The CDR3 runs 12 residues. The CDR3 is CASSTYGAEAFF. CDR3 coding DNA: TGTGCCAGTAGTACCTATGGCGCTGAAGCTTTCTTT.

This chain uses TRBV5-4 with TRBJ2-1; D is possibly TRBD1 (5 bases). V was shortened by 0 bases and J by 3 bases, with 13 bases between the two germline ends. CDR3 length: 16 residues. Germline V lookup: CDR1 SGHNT, CDR2 YYREEE (reference sequence). The CDR3 DNA reads as TGTGCCAGCAGCTTGGGGCAGGGCGGCGGCTACAATGAGCAGTTCTTC. Translation: CASSLGQGGGYNEQFF.

The chain uses TRBV6-5 and TRBJ1-3; 8 nucleotides line up with TRBD1. V shed 0 bases, J shed 7 bases, and the junction held 5 bases outside the gene matches. The CDR3 is made up of 15 amino acids. CDR1 is MNHEY and CDR2 is SVGAGI in the germline V gene. The chain's CDR3 is CASSYSRQGKNTIYF. In DNA form, the CDR3 reads TGTGCCAGCAGTTACTCGAGACAGGGGAAGAACACCATATATTTT.

The chain joins TRBV30 to TRBJ1-2, with 7 bases fitting TRBD1. The V and J ends lost 7 bases and 8 bases, in that order; junction bases with no gene match: 10. CDR3 length equals 12 residues. Germline V lookup: CDR1 GTSNPN, CDR2 SVGIG (reference sequence). CDR3: CAYAGQHGGYTF. The CDR3 DNA is TGTGCCTACGCGGGACAGCATGGAGGCTACACCTTC.

The chain employs TRBV5-5 and TRBJ1-4; possibly TRBD1 for D (6 bases). The CDR3 length is 15 residues. Trimming took off 0 bases at V and 4 bases at J, with 10 bases between the two ends. Per the germline V gene, CDR1 is SGHKS and CDR2 is YYEKEE (reference sequence). CDR3 loop: CASSLVRGGNEKLFF. The CDR3 DNA reads TGTGCCAGCAGCTTGGTCAGGGGAGGTAATGAAAAACTGTTTTTT.

This chain uses TRBV30 with TRBJ1-1, with 10 bases aligning to TRBD1. The trim removed 5 bases at V and 11 bases at J, leaving 23 bases unmatched. Germline values: CDR1 GTSNPN, CDR2 SVGIG (reference sequence). CDR3 length: 17 amino acids. CDR3 sequence: CAWRPPGQGTIVPEAFF. In DNA form, the CDR3 reads TGTGCCTGGCGTCCGCCGGGACAGGGGACCATAGTCCCCGAGGCTTTCTTT.

This chain joins TRBV7-9 and TRBJ1-1; TRBD1 agrees at 9 bases. The CDR3 has 13 residues. V lost 4 bases, J lost 10 bases, and 7 bases stayed unmatched. Looked up from germline, CDR1 is SEHNR and CDR2 is FQNEAQ (reference sequence). The CDR3, as DNA: TGTGCCAGCAGCTCGGCCGGGGGACAGGGAGCTTTCTTT. This translates into CASSSAGGQGAFF.

The rearrangement links TRBV6-4 to TRBJ2-1, with a possible D match to TRBD1 (5 bases). CDR3 size: 16 residues. V shed 8 bases and J shed 8 bases, with 25 bases lying between them. CDR1 is MRHNA and CDR2 is SNTAGT in the germline V gene. CDR3 sequence: CASGIQGPGNGDEQFF. DNA of the CDR3: TGTGCCAGCGGGATCCAAGGACCAGGGAATGGCGATGAGCAGTTCTTC.

The chain joins TRBV6-1 to TRBJ2-5, with D perhaps assigned TRBD1 or TRBD2 (5 bases each). Germline CDR1 reads MNHNS; CDR2 reads SASEGT. The length of the CDR3 is 15 residues. V lost 4 bases, J lost 5 bases, and 17 bases lay in between. The CDR3 sequence is CASSGRTRGDETQYF. CDR3 coding DNA: TGTGCCAGCAGTGGGAGGACGAGGGGCGACGAGACCCAGTACTTC.

The V call is TRBV28, the J call TRBJ2-1; 7 bases match TRBD1. CDR3 length: 13 amino acids. Germline loops: CDR1 MDHEN, CDR2 SYDVKM. J lost 3 bases, V lost 10 bases, and 6 bases had no gene match. CDR3 in amino acids: CATMTGIYNEQFF. CDR3 in DNA: TGTGCCACCATGACAGGGATCTACAATGAGCAGTTCTTC.